Described below is a single TCR beta chain sequence and its context. Clones were sequenced by immunoSEQ multiplex PCR, and TCRdb holds only the in-frame ones, with some missing. The sample shows about 77,000 clones, about 88% of them seen only once. The data originate from a study of blood T cell repertoires in COVID-19. Study overall: Both acute and convalescent COVID-19 samples were obtained from the United States, Italy and Spain. The cDNA or gDNA used as material had been derived from T cells, B-cell-depleted T cells, or PBMCs.

What was sequenced was peripheral blood. The receptor's source is an elderly woman with active or convalescent COVID-19.

CDR3 coding DNA: TGTGCCAGCAGTTACAGAGCGTACAATGAGCAGTTCTTC. Protein: CASSYRAYNEQFF. The V call is TRBV6-5, the J call TRBJ2-1, with no clear D. In germline, CDR1 is MNHEY, CDR2 SVGAGI. Trimming stripped 2 bases from V and 4 bases from J, with 6 bases between. This CDR3 has 13 residues.